The next 27 T cell receptor beta chains were all read from a single sample in a study of blood T cell repertoires in COVID-19. Assay used: immunoSEQ multiplex PCR; TCRdb lists only in-frame clones, some missing. The sample comprises some 280,000 clones, around 91% of which are singletons, and around 13% rests with the top ten. Source material: peripheral blood. Receptor source: a woman between 55 and 75 years old with acute or convalescent COVID-19.

J is TRBJ2-7 and V is TRBV2; tentatively, D is TRBD1 (5 bases). Trimming cost V 1 base and J 7 bases, with 14 bases left between them. Per germline, CDR1 SNHLY and CDR2 FYNNEI. The CDR3 has 14 amino acids. The CDR3 protein is CASSEDRLLGEQYF. CDR3 nucleotides: TGTGCCAGCAGTGAAGACAGGCTTCTAGGGGAGCAGTACTTC.

V is TRBV25-1 and J is TRBJ2-3, with TRBD1 matching 10 bases. The CDR3 runs 17 residues. Trimming cost V 6 bases and J 0 bases; bases outside gene matches: 9. The germline V gene encodes CDR1 MGHDK and CDR2 SYGVNS. The CDR3 reads CASSRDRGLLSTDTQYF. The CDR3 bases are TGTGCCAGCAGCCGGGACAGGGGCCTCCTTAGCACAGATACGCAGTATTTT.

The chain combines TRBV2 with TRBJ2-7; TRBD2 matches at 9 bases. Per germline, CDR1 SNHLY and CDR2 FYNNEI. The CDR3 sequence is 16 residues long. V lost 6 bases and J lost 2; bases outside the gene matches: 11. The CDR3 DNA is TGTGCCAGCAGCAACCCACCCGGCGGGAGGGCCTACGAGCAGTACTTC. Translated: CASSNPPGGRAYEQYF. Looking up the rest from reference TRBV2 and TRBJ2-7 gives the full variable domain: EPEVTQTPSHQVTQMGQEVILRCVPISNHLYFYWYRQILGQKVEFLVSFYNNEISEKSEIFDDQFSVERPDGSNFTLKIRSTKLEDSAMYFCASSNPPGGRAYEQYFGPGTRLTVT.

A single count supports this clone. The genes are TRBV6-1 and TRBJ1-1; D is uncertain. V was shortened by 2 bases and J by 4 bases, with 14 bases between the two germline ends. The CDR3 loop spans 15 amino acids. Germline assignment: CDR1 MNHNS and CDR2 SASEGT. The CDR3 DNA follows: TGTGCCAGCAGTGAACTCCCTGTAGCTGTCACTGAAGCTTTCTTT. This codes for CASSELPVAVTEAFF.

The V call is TRBV27, the J call TRBJ2-3; D gene unclear. Germline V gene sequence: CDR1 MNHEY, CDR2 SMNVEV (reference sequence). V lost 3 bases, J lost 4 bases, and 11 bases lay in between. The CDR3 is made up of 14 amino acids. The CDR3 DNA follows: TGTGCCAGCAGTTTCCTCCTGGCCCCAGATACGCAGTATTTT. This codes for CASSFLLAPDTQYF.

V and J are TRBV27 and TRBJ1-6; no clear D gene. This CDR3 is built from 13 residues. CDR1 and CDR2 (germline): MNHEY, SMNVEV (reference sequence). Trimming stripped 1 base from V and 8 bases from J, with 6 bases between. The CDR3 here is CASSLFSDSPLHF. In DNA, the CDR3 is TGTGCCAGCAGTTTATTTTCAGATTCACCCCTCCACTTT.

The chain carries TRBV28 and TRBJ1-5, with unresolved D. The length of the CDR3 is 14 residues. Between the trimmed V and J ends, which lost 8 bases and 6 bases, there was a span of 17 bases. Germline assignment: CDR1 MDHEN and CDR2 SYDVKM. The CDR3 DNA sequence: TGTGCCAGCGCCCTCGGAGGGTCAGTTCAGCCCCAGCATTTT. Translation: CASALGGSVQPQHF.

The J gene is TRBJ2-1, the V gene TRBV5-4; 8 nucleotides line up with TRBD2. V lost 5 bases and J lost 0; bases outside the gene matches: 10. Germline loops: CDR1 SGHNT, CDR2 YYREEE (reference sequence). The CDR3 spans 17 residues. The CDR3 here is CASRGGGRHVSYNEQFF. As DNA, the CDR3 is TGTGCCAGCAGGGGAGGCGGGAGGCACGTCTCCTACAATGAGCAGTTCTTC.

This chain joins TRBV18 and TRBJ1-5; TRBD1 agrees at 12 bases. The CDR3 spans 15 residues. V trimming: 2 bases; J trimming: 7 bases; junction bases outside the gene matches: 3. The V gene's germline CDR1 is KGHSH and CDR2 LQKENI. CDR3 amino acids: CASSPGTGGYQPQHF. In DNA form, the CDR3 reads TGTGCCAGCTCACCAGGGACAGGGGGCTACCAGCCCCAGCATTTT. Variable domain in full (rest from reference TRBV18 and TRBJ1-5): NAGVMQNPRHLVRRRGQEARLRCSPMKGHSHVYWYRQLPEEGLKFMVYLQKENIIDESGMPKERFSAEFPKEGPSILRIQQVVRGDSAAYFCASSPGTGGYQPQHFGDGTRLSIL.

The chain links TRBV5-1 to TRBJ2-6, with D hard to call. The CDR3 is made up of 14 amino acids. Germline values: CDR1 SGHRS, CDR2 YFSETQ. Trimming left V 6 bases short and J 2 bases short, with 9 bases between. The CDR3 protein is CASMIAAGANVLTF. The CDR3 nucleotides are TGCGCCAGCATGATAGCTGCTGGGGCCAACGTCCTGACTTTC. Full variable domain (missing parts from reference TRBV5-1 and TRBJ2-6): KAGVTQTPRYLIKTRGQQVTLSCSPISGHRSVSWYQQTPGQGLQFLFEYFSETQRNKGNFPGRFSGRQFSNSRSEMNVSTLELGDSALYLCASMIAAGANVLTFGAGSRLTVL.

The table lists this clone with a count of one. The chain uses TRBV19 and TRBJ2-2, with D possibly matching TRBD2 (5 bases). Germline V gene data show CDR1 as LNHDA and CDR2 as SQIVND (reference sequence). Trimming cost V 6 bases and J 2 bases, with 13 bases left between them. The CDR3 covers 15 residues. The CDR3 is CASRETGVNTGELFF. The CDR3 DNA follows: TGTGCCAGTAGGGAAACCGGGGTAAACACCGGGGAGCTGTTTTTT.

The rearrangement joins TRBV7-2 to TRBJ2-3, with D perhaps TRBD2 (7 bases). The CDR3 loop spans 16 amino acids. Germline-derived CDR1 and CDR2 are SGHTA and FQGNSA. Trimming pared 5 bases from V and 2 bases from J, leaving 17 bases between. CDR3 bases: TGTGCCAGCAGCCCCATTTGGGGGGGGGCCACAGATACGCAGTATTTT. Translation: CASSPIWGGATDTQYF. Drawing the rest from reference TRBV7-2 and TRBJ2-3, the complete variable domain is GAGVSQSPSNKVTEKGKDVELRCDPISGHTALYWYRQSLGQGLEFLIYFQGNSAPDKSGLPSDRFSAERTGGSVSTLTIQRTQQEDSAVYLCASSPIWGGATDTQYFGPGTRLTVL.

The rearrangement uses TRBV5-6 and TRBJ2-3; maybe TRBD2 (6 bases). CDR3 length equals 13 residues. Trimming shortened V by 6 bases and J by 6 bases, and 14 bases separated the two germline ends. Per the germline V gene, CDR1 is SGHDT and CDR2 is YYEEEE. CDR3 sequence: CASTPGGSDTQYF. The CDR3 nucleotides are TGTGCCAGCACCCCTGGGGGGTCCGATACGCAGTATTTT.

This chain joins TRBV4-1 and TRBJ2-3; 7 nucleotides agree with TRBD1. The trim removed 2 bases at V and 6 bases at J, leaving 5 bases unmatched. CDR3 length: 14 amino acids. The V gene's germline CDR1 is MGHRA and CDR2 YSYEKL. The CDR3 nucleotides read TGCGCCAGCAGCCAAACAGGGGCCTACGATACGCAGTATTTT. This sequence encodes CASSQTGAYDTQYF.

V usage is TRBV5-1 and J usage is TRBJ2-1; 8 bases align to TRBD2. V shed 0 bases, J shed 0 bases, and the junction held 5 bases outside the gene matches. CDR1 is SGHRS, CDR2 YFSETQ, per germline. CDR3 length equals 17 residues. The DNA of the CDR3 is TGCGCCAGCAGCTTGGTTGGTAGCGGGATCTCCTACAATGAGCAGTTCTTC. Translated: CASSLVGSGISYNEQFF.

V gene TRBV27 combines with J gene TRBJ2-3; D is possibly TRBD1 (6 bases). Germline V CDR1 and CDR2: MNHEY, SMNVEV (reference sequence). The CDR3 sequence is 13 residues long. The V end was cut by 1 base, the J end by 4 bases, with 6 bases between. The CDR3 protein is CASSLWGPDTQYF. Here the CDR3 DNA reads TGTGCCAGCAGTTTATGGGGGCCAGATACGCAGTATTTT.

This clone came up once. The chain employs TRBV5-1 and TRBJ2-5; D gene unclear. Germline CDR1 reads SGHRS; CDR2 reads YFSETQ. Trimming cost V 0 bases and J 1 base, with 7 bases left between them. The CDR3 is made up of 14 amino acids. The CDR3 DNA sequence: TGCGCCAGCAGCTTGGTTTTGAGCCAAGAGACCCAGTACTTC. Translated: CASSLVLSQETQYF.

The chain uses TRBV7-9 and TRBJ2-7; 9 nucleotides line up with TRBD1. This CDR3 spans 14 amino acids. V lost 4 bases to trimming and J lost 2 bases; unmatched junction nucleotides: 3. Germline V gene lookup returns CDR1 SEHNR and CDR2 FQNEAQ (reference sequence). CDR3 loop: CASSSGQGPYEQYF. The CDR3 region has the DNA TGTGCCAGCAGCTCGGGACAGGGCCCCTACGAGCAGTACTTC.

The gene calls are TRBV18 and TRBJ1-1; TRBD1 matches 7 bases. CDR3 length equals 12 residues. CDR1 and CDR2 (germline): KGHSH, LQKENI. Trimming cost V 6 bases and J 8 bases; bases outside gene matches: 6. The CDR3, as DNA: TGTGCCAGCTCTCTGACAGGGAGGGAAGCTTTCTTT. This sequence encodes CASSLTGREAFF.

CDR3: CATSRGGNNQPQHF. DNA of the CDR3: TGTGCCACCAGCAGGGGGGGAAATAATCAGCCCCAGCATTTT. The chain is built from TRBV15 and TRBJ1-5, with D possibly matching TRBD1 (5 bases). V shed 3 bases and J shed 4 bases, with 10 bases lying between them. CDR3 length: 14 amino acids. From germline, CDR1 is LNHNV and CDR2 YYDKDF (reference sequence). The full variable domain, rest sourced from reference TRBV15 and TRBJ1-5, is DAMVIQNPRYQVTQFGKPVTLSCSQTLNHNVMYWYQQKSSQAPKLLFHYYDKDFNNEADTPDNFQSRRPNTSFCFLDIRSPGLGDTAMYLCATSRGGNNQPQHFGDGTRLSIL.

This clone was counted a few times. The V and J genes are TRBV12-3 or TRBV12-4 and TRBJ1-5; weak D call: TRBD1 (5 bases). With 6 bases removed from V and 7 bases from J, the gap between germline ends came to 13 bases. The CDR3 runs 13 residues. The CDR3 sequence: CASSPGQEQPQHF. DNA of the CDR3: TGTGCCAGCAGCCCCGGACAAGAGCAGCCCCAGCATTTT.

The chain employs TRBV11-2 and TRBJ2-7; 10 positions match TRBD1. The CDR3 has 15 residues. CDR1 and CDR2 from the germline V gene are SGHAT and FQNNGV. Losses at the gene ends were 5 bases for V and 6 bases for J; bases not matched to a gene: 10. The CDR3 DNA sequence: TGTGCCAGCAGCCAGAGGGGACAGGGGCTGCTCGAGCAGTACTTC. Translating it yields CASSQRGQGLLEQYF.

The chain couples TRBV6-5 to TRBJ2-5, with 7 bases lining up with TRBD2. The CDR3 totals 15 residues. The germline V gene has CDR1 MNHEY and CDR2 SVGAGI. Trimming removed 5 bases from V and 2 bases from J; junction bases left unmatched: 8. The CDR3 here is CASSPLGGGQETQYF. The CDR3 DNA reads as TGTGCCAGCAGTCCCCTAGGCGGGGGACAAGAGACCCAGTACTTC.

This chain uses TRBV7-8 with TRBJ2-4; 8 positions match TRBD1. The CDR3 has 15 residues. V was pared by 5 bases and J by 2 bases, with 5 bases of the junction left unmatched. The germline CDR1 and CDR2 sequences are SGHVS and FQNEAQ. In DNA form, the CDR3 reads TGTGCCAGCAGCCGGACAGGGTCGTCCAAAAACATTCAGTACTTC. Its protein is CASSRTGSSKNIQYF.

This chain connects TRBV28 to TRBJ1-2; weak D call: TRBD1 (5 bases). Trimming removed 3 bases from V and 8 bases from J, with 10 bases in between. The V gene's germline CDR1 is MDHEN and CDR2 SYDVKM. The CDR3 spans 12 residues. The CDR3 sequence: CASSFMGRGYTF. DNA of the CDR3: TGTGCCAGCAGTTTTATGGGGCGCGGCTACACCTTC.

This chain connects TRBV9 to TRBJ2-1; D gene ambiguous. Germline-derived CDR1 and CDR2 are SGDLS and YYNGEE. The V and J ends lost 4 bases and 1 base respectively, with 15 bases between them. This CDR3 has 16 amino acids. The CDR3 region is CASSPRLEQSYNEQFF. The CDR3 coding sequence is TGTGCCAGCAGCCCGAGACTGGAGCAATCCTACAATGAGCAGTTCTTC.

The chain is built from TRBV27 and TRBJ2-7, with 8 bases identical to TRBD1. Germline V gives CDR1 MNHEY, CDR2 SMNVEV (reference sequence). V was pared by 2 bases and J by 2 bases, with 5 bases of the junction left unmatched. This CDR3 spans 15 amino acids. The CDR3 DNA reads as TGTGCCAGCAGTTTACACAGGGGGGTGACCTACGAGCAGTACTTC. Translated, it gives CASSLHRGVTYEQYF.